The 6 T cell receptor beta chains below come from one sample, sequenced in a study of CD4 and CD8 cells across lung adenocarcinoma regions. MiXCR was run by TCRdb on the PCR reads, yielding one entry per CDR3 protein. The sample comprises under 5,000 distinct CDR3 sequences, about 67% of which are singletons, and roughly 18% rests with the top ten. Input material: CD4+ T cells from the margin of a lung tumor. The receptor source for this set is a male donor with lung adenocarcinoma. The CD4 and CD8 labels of this study may be unreliable.

The gene calls are TRBV6-5 and TRBJ2-1; possibly TRBD2 for D (6 bases). The closer fit of TRBJ2-7 to the DNA end suggests the J call may be wrong. Germline V gene data show CDR1 as MNHEY and CDR2 as SVGAGI. The CDR3 spans 15 residues. This CDR3 is CASSNRGRTSYEQYF. The CDR3 DNA is TGTGCCAGCAGTAATCGAGGGAGGACCTCCTACGAGCAGTACTTC.

The J gene is TRBJ2-5, the V gene TRBV6-1; D is unclear. The assigned J gene may be wrong: the sequence end matches TRBJ2-7 better. The CDR3 totals 16 residues. CDR1 and CDR2 from the germline V gene are MNHNS and SASEGT. CDR3 nucleotides: TGTGCCAGCAGTGAGCTGGCCCTGAGTAGGGCCTACGAGCAGTACTTC. This translates into CASSELALSRAYEQYF.

The V call is TRBV6-1, the J call TRBJ2-1; 15 bases line up with TRBD2. Trimming took 5 bases from V and 10 from J; bases not matched to a gene: 9. Germline lookup yields CDR1 MNHNS and CDR2 SASEGT. This CDR3 is built from 16 residues. The CDR3 here is CASSTRTSGREREQFF. Written as DNA, the CDR3 is TGTGCCAGCAGTACCCGGACTAGCGGGAGGGAGAGGGAGCAGTTCTTC.

In its sample, this clonotype was seen once. The gene calls are TRBV27 and TRBJ2-1; TRBD2 aligns across 13 bases. The last part of the DNA fits TRBJ2-5 better; the J call may be wrong. CDR3 size: 16 residues. Germline V gene sequence: CDR1 MNHEY, CDR2 SMNVEV (reference sequence). The CDR3 DNA reads as TGTGCCAGCAGTTTGGGGACTAGCGGGATGGGAGAGACCCAGTACTTC. Encoded protein: CASSLGTSGMGETQYF.

This chain links TRBV6-1 with TRBJ2-7; 15 bases match TRBD2. The CDR3 length is 18 residues. CDR1 and CDR2 from the germline V gene are MNHNS and SASEGT. The ends lost 7 bases at V and 2 bases at J; junction bases unmatched: 12. CDR3: CASNDRGLAGGIPYEQYF. The CDR3 DNA reads as TGTGCCAGCAACGACCGCGGACTAGCGGGAGGGATCCCCTACGAGCAGTACTTC.

The V gene is TRBV11-1, the J gene TRBJ2-5; 10 bases line up with TRBD1. CDR1 is SGHAT, CDR2 FQDESV, per germline (reference sequence). This CDR3 is 15 amino acids long. Unmatched junction bases numbered 4, after V lost 5 bases and J lost 1 base. The CDR3 bases are TGTGCCAGCAGCCGGACAGGGGGTGGCCAAGAGACCCAGTACTTC. Translated, it gives CASSRTGGGQETQYF. Full variable domain (remainder filled in from reference TRBV11-1 and TRBJ2-5): EAEVAQSPRYKITEKSQAVAFWCDPISGHATLYWYRQILGQGPELLVQFQDESVVDDSQLPKDRFSAERLKGVDSTLKIQPAELGDSAMYLCASSRTGGGQETQYFGPGTRLLVL.